This TCR beta chain derives from a study of blood T cell repertoires in COVID-19. For the study at large: Acute and convalescent COVID-19 samples came from the United States, Italy and Spain.

Cohorts were based on clinical histories the participants reported. Using immunoSEQ multiplex PCR, the repertoire was profiled, and TCRdb retains in-frame clones only, with some absent. The sample yields 210,000 or so clones, around 82% seen once. There are 13 residues in the CDR3. Germline values: CDR1 LNHDA, CDR2 SQIVND (reference sequence). The trim removed 2 bases at V and 6 bases at J, leaving 3 bases unmatched. The chain uses TRBV19 and TRBJ2-7; 8 bases align to TRBD1. Source material: PBMCs or T cells enriched from blood (not recorded which). This receptor was taken from a man younger than 40 with acute COVID-19. The DNA for the CDR3 is TGTGCCAGTAGTATAACCCAGGGGGCCGAGCAGTACTTC. Translation gives CASSITQGAEQYF. Together with reference TRBV19 and TRBJ2-7, the CDR3 gives the full variable domain: DGGITQSPKYLFRKEGQNVTLSCEQNLNHDAMYWYRQDPGQGLRLIYYSQIVNDFQKGDIAEGYSVSREKKESFPLTVTSAQKNPTAFYLCASSITQGAEQYFGPGTRLTVT.